This T cell receptor beta chain was recovered during a study of CD4+ T cells in melanoma. Study-wide results and limits: Neoantigen-specific CD4+ T cells in melanoma reportedly had diverse differentiation states. A reported correlation linked neoantigen-specific CD4+ T cells to CD8+, macrophage and B cell function.

Method: immunoSEQ multiplex PCR; TCRdb's copy keeps in-frame clones and lacks some. The top ten clones hold about 3.5% of a sample with 90,000 to 130,000 clones, roughly 90% of them seen once. This CDR3 has 12 amino acids. Per the germline V gene, CDR1 is SGHNT and CDR2 is YYREEE (reference sequence). V dropped 2 bases and J dropped 6 bases, with 8 bases sitting between them. As for this clone: Its cognate antigen is unknown.

Sequencing was done on a sample of peripheral blood. The chain joins TRBV5-4 to TRBJ1-2; tentative D call: TRBD1 (5 bases). This clonotype originated in a human donor with melanoma. In DNA form, the CDR3 reads TGTGCCAGCAGCTTCGACAGCAATGGCTACACCTTC. Amino acids: CASSFDSNGYTF.